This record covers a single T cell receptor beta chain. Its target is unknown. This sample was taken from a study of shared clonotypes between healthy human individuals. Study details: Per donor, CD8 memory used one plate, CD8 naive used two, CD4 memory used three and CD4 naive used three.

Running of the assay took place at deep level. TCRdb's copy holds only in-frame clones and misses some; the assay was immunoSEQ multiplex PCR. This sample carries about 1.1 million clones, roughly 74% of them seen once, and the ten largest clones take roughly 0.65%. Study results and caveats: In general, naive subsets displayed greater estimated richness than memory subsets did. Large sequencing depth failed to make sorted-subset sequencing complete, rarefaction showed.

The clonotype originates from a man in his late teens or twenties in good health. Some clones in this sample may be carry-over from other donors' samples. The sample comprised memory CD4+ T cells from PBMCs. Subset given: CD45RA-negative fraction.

DNA of the CDR3: TGTGCCAGCTCACGGCCCTCGACAGCCTTGCAAGAGACCCAGTACTTC. Translating it yields CASSRPSTALQETQYF. The J gene is TRBJ2-5, the V gene TRBV18; weak D call: TRBD1 (5 bases). The CDR3 totals 16 residues. Trimming took 4 bases from V and 2 from J, leaving 17 bases between them. Germline assignment: CDR1 KGHSH and CDR2 LQKENI.